This T cell receptor beta chain was identified in a study of blood T cell repertoires in COVID-19. Looking at the study overall: Material from acute and convalescent COVID-19 was sourced from the United States, Italy and Spain. Sources were T cells, B-cell-depleted T cells, or PBMCs; the material itself was cDNA or gDNA.

Authors' methods: How many nucleated cells were present was estimated from reference gene primer amplification. Some clones are missing from TCRdb's copy, which holds only in-frame ones; the method was immunoSEQ multiplex PCR. V and J calls and clone size are given by that table; D and trimming were obtained from the DNA. The sample contains around 190,000 clones, around 80% of which appear only once. CDR3 length: 15 amino acids. Germline CDR1 and CDR2: SNHLY and FYNNEI. V was pared by 5 bases and J by 5 bases, with 5 bases of the junction left unmatched. This clonotype was obtained from a man in his 60s with acute or convalescent COVID-19. Sequenced input: peripheral blood. The rearrangement uses TRBV2 and TRBJ2-5; 13 nucleotides align to TRBD2. In DNA, the CDR3 is TGTGCCAGCAGTCGAACTAGCGGGGGGGAGGAGACCCAGTACTTC. Protein product: CASSRTSGGEETQYF.